A selection of T cell receptor beta chains follows, all from one sample in a study of T-cell memory formation after mild COVID-19. From the 5' RACE reads, TCRdb called clonotypes with MiXCR, one entry per CDR3 protein. The sample lists over 150,000 distinct CDR3 sequences, around 21% seen once, with 23% in the top ten. The sample taken for sequencing was PBMCs or a T cell subset sorted from them (not recorded which). These receptors were collected from an adult woman who had mild COVID-19 (a few samples of this study predate the infection). Cell type and time point are not known. CDR3s include the opening cysteine and the closing phenylalanine or tryptophan. D genes are given only for firm matches. For some rows the clone size is stated as once, few or many, or as a class when expanded; others skip it.

TRBD1	TRBV7-9	TRBJ2-7	few	TGTGCCAGCAGCTTAAGACAGGGGGGCCCACCAACCTACGAGCAGTACTTC	CASSLRQGGPPTYEQYF
TRBD2	TRBV3-1	TRBJ2-7	NA	TGTGCCAGCAGCCAAGAGACTAGCGGGCTCTACGAGCAGTACTTC	CASSQETSGLYEQYF
NA	TRBV19	TRBJ2-2	NA	TGTGCCAGTAGTCCGCTAGACAGGGAGGTCGGGGAGCTGTTTTTT	CASSPLDREVGELFF
TRBD2	TRBV7-9	TRBJ2-3	NA	TGTGCCAGCAGCTTATGGAGCGGGGGGATTTCAGATACGCAGTATTTT	CASSLWSGGISDTQYF
NA	TRBV25-1	TRBJ1-2	NA	TGTGCCAGCAGTTGGCAGGGTAACTATGGCTACACCTTC	CASSWQGNYGYTF
NA	TRBV20-1	TRBJ2-3	few	TGCAGTGCTAGAGATTTAGCGGCTTACACAGATACGCAGTATTTT	CSARDLAAYTDTQYF
NA	TRBV2	TRBJ2-7	few	TGTGCCAGCAGTGAAAACCCGGACGAGCAGTACTTC	CASSENPDEQYF
NA	TRBV2	TRBJ1-2	NA	TGTGCCAGCATGGACTATGGCTACACCTTC	CASMDYGYTF
NA	TRBV29-1	TRBJ1-2	few	TGCAGCGTTGAAGATCGGAACTATGGCTACACCTTC	CSVEDRNYGYTF
NA	TRBV12-3/TRBV12-4	TRBJ2-3	few	TGTGCCACCCAAGGGGGGCGCGGGGCAGATACGCAGTATTTT	CATQGGRGADTQYF
TRBD1	TRBV30	TRBJ2-7	NA	TGTGCCTGGAGTTATCTCCGGGACAGGGGGTCTTGGTCCTACGAGCAGTACTTC	CAWSYLRDRGSWSYEQYF
NA	TRBV4-2	TRBJ1-5	few	TGTGCCAGCAGCCAAGATAGGGGGGCAGACAATCAGCCCCAGCATTTT	CASSQDRGADNQPQHF
TRBD1	TRBV7-8	TRBJ1-1	NA	TGTGCCAGCAGACAAATGGGACAGGGGCACACTGAAGCTTTCTTT	CASRQMGQGHTEAFF
TRBD2	TRBV6-6	TRBJ2-4	NA	TGTGCCAGCAGTTCCCAGTTTTTCCGAGCGGGGGGATCTAACATTCAGTACTTC	CASSSQFFRAGGSNIQYF
NA	TRBV4-2	TRBJ1-1	NA	TGTGCCAGCAGCCAAGAGACCGGCGGCGTGGGGAAGAACACTGAAGCTTTCTTT	CASSQETGGVGKNTEAFF
NA	TRBV25-1	TRBJ2-3	NA	TGTGCCAGCAGTGACTGGACTGGAGATACGCAGTATTTT	CASSDWTGDTQYF
TRBD1	TRBV6-5	TRBJ2-7	NA	TGTGCCAGCAGTTACACCACCCCCTCGGGACAGGGTCCTCAGTACTTC	CASSYTTPSGQGPQYF
TRBD1	TRBV7-6	TRBJ2-7	few	TGTGCCAGCAGCCCCGGGACAGGGGAGTCCTACGAGCAGTACTTC	CASSPGTGESYEQYF
TRBD1	TRBV6-5	TRBJ1-2	NA	TGTGCCAGCAGTTACTCGACAGGGTATGGCTACACCTTC	CASSYSTGYGYTF
NA	TRBV14	TRBJ1-2	NA	TGTGCCAGCAGCCAAGACGGCTATAACTATGGCTACACCTTC	CASSQDGYNYGYTF
NA	TRBV4-1	TRBJ1-2	NA	TGCGCCAGCAGCCAAGATGAGGGGGGTTCGAGCTATGGCTACACCTTC	CASSQDEGGSSYGYTF
NA	TRBV7-9	TRBJ2-5	few	TGTGCCAGCAGCTCCGCGCCTATTGTCCAAGAGACCCAGTACTTC	CASSSAPIVQETQYF
NA	TRBV24-1	TRBJ1-1	NA	TGTGCCACCAGTGATTTTGGACACACTGAAGCTTTCTTT	CATSDFGHTEAFF
TRBD1	TRBV27	TRBJ2-5	NA	TGTGCCAGCAGTTTATCCCCGACAGGGGGCCTTAAGACCCAGTACTTC	CASSLSPTGGLKTQYF
TRBD1	TRBV12-3/TRBV12-4	TRBJ2-2	NA	TGTGCCAGCAGTTCACAGGGGTTCGGGGAGCTGTTTTTT	CASSSQGFGELFF
TRBD1	TRBV11-2	TRBJ1-1	few	TGTGCCAGCAGCCCGGGACAGGGGAGAGCTTTCTTT	CASSPGQGRAFF
NA	TRBV5-5	TRBJ2-7	NA	TGTGCCAGCACCCCAGTAAGGCAAAGCTCCTACGAGCAGTACTTC	CASTPVRQSSYEQYF
NA	TRBV11-2	TRBJ1-1	few	TGTGCCAGCAGCTTGGGGGGCCCCCATGATAGCACTGAAGCTTTCTTT	CASSLGGPHDSTEAFF
NA	TRBV2	TRBJ2-1	few	TGTGCCAGCAGCTACAGGAAAGACTCCTACAATGAGCAGTTCTTC	CASSYRKDSYNEQFF
TRBD1	TRBV12-3/TRBV12-4	TRBJ2-5	few	TGTGCCAGCAGTTTAGTAGGGGGCAAGGAGACCCAGTACTTC	CASSLVGGKETQYF
NA	TRBV5-6	TRBJ2-4	many	TGTGCCAGCAGCTTGGCTGCAGCCAAAAACATTCAGTACTTC	CASSLAAAKNIQYF
NA	TRBV5-5	TRBJ2-5	once	TGTGCCAGCAGCTACCTCCTAGAGACCCAGTACTTC	CASSYLLETQYF
NA	TRBV19	TRBJ1-1	NA	TGTGCCAGTAGACCCGGTGAAGGTGAAGCTTTCTTT	CASRPGEGEAFF
NA	TRBV5-4	TRBJ2-3	few	TGTGCCAGCAGCCCCGCCGCAGATACGCAGTATTTT	CASSPAADTQYF
NA	TRBV19	TRBJ2-1	few	TGTGCCAGTAGTATTTTGGGGGGCAATGAGCAGTTCTTC	CASSILGGNEQFF
TRBD1	TRBV3-1	TRBJ1-2	NA	TGTGCCAGCAGAGGGACAGATCAACACTATGGCTACACCTTC	CASRGTDQHYGYTF
TRBD1	TRBV5-1	TRBJ1-6	NA	TGCGCCAGCAGCTTGGACAGGGGTGATAATTCACCCCTCCACTTT	CASSLDRGDNSPLHF
NA	TRBV6-2/TRBV6-3	TRBJ2-2	few	TGTGCCAGCAGTCTAAGGACAGATACAACCGGGGAGCTGTTTTTT	CASSLRTDTTGELFF
NA	TRBV5-5	TRBJ2-3	few	TGTGCCAGCAGCTGGGGGGAAGATACGCAGTATTTT	CASSWGEDTQYF
NA	TRBV7-9	TRBJ2-5	many	TGTGCCAGCAGCTTAGTTCAGGCCATCAAAGAGACCCAGTACTTC	CASSLVQAIKETQYF
NA	TRBV20-1	TRBJ1-2	few	TGCAGTGCTAAGGAGGACCCCGGGGGTGGCTACACCTTC	CSAKEDPGGGYTF
NA	TRBV5-8	TRBJ1-2	few	TGTGCCAGCTTGGGTGGCTACACCTTC	CASLGGYTF
TRBD1	TRBV19	TRBJ2-7	few	TGTGCCAGTAGCCTCGTCCAGGGGGTTGGGTACGAGCAGTACTTC	CASSLVQGVGYEQYF
TRBD2	TRBV5-1	TRBJ2-7	few	TGCGCCAGCAGGCCCGGGGGGAGCCACGAGCAGTACTTC	CASRPGGSHEQYF
NA	TRBV27	TRBJ2-1	few	TGTGCCAGCAGTCCTGGGACTCTGGTTGGGAATGAGCAGTTCTTC	CASSPGTLVGNEQFF
TRBD2	TRBV13	TRBJ2-5	NA	TGTGCCAGCAGCCCGGGACTAGCGAGAGAGACCCAGTACTTC	CASSPGLARETQYF
TRBD1	TRBV5-1	TRBJ1-2	few	TGCGCCAGCAGCCAGGGACAGGGGGCACTCTATGGCTACACCTTC	CASSQGQGALYGYTF
TRBD1	TRBV12-3/TRBV12-4	TRBJ1-1	many	TGTGCCAGCAGCGCGACAGGGTGGGGCACTGAAGCTTTCTTT	CASSATGWGTEAFF
NA	TRBV27	TRBJ1-6	NA	TGTGCCAGCTCCATTGGGAAGGAGGACTTCGGTTCACCCCTCCACTTT	CASSIGKEDFGSPLHF
NA	TRBV29-1	TRBJ2-3	NA	TGCAGCGTTGAAGAGGAGGGGACGGGGACAGATACGCAGTATTTT	CSVEEEGTGTDTQYF